This TCR beta chain was identified in a study of T cell responses to AZD1222 COVID-19 vaccine. General study results and limits: The study sampled repertoires only after the peak T cell response. Only five to seven AZD1222 recipients were seropositive at baseline. Unmutated variant regions are reportedly the target of nearly half of TCRs that are spike-specific.

Profiling relied on immunoSEQ multiplex PCR, and the TCRdb table lists in-frame clones only, not all of them. The table lists 150,000 to 200,000 clones, about 90% of them singletons. CDR1 SGHDN and CDR2 FVKESK come from the germline V gene. The V end lost 3 bases, the J end lost 9 bases, and 12 bases lay between the germline ends. The CDR3 runs 14 residues. Points on this clone: Its antigen is unidentified.

The sequence came from an adult in good health. This chain connects TRBV14 to TRBJ1-6; no reliable D call. The sample was peripheral blood, taken on day 0 of MenACWY control vaccination. The DNA of the CDR3 is TGTGCCAGCAGCCAGGTGAAGGGTTCTTCACCCCTCCACTTT. This codes for CASSQVKGSSPLHF.